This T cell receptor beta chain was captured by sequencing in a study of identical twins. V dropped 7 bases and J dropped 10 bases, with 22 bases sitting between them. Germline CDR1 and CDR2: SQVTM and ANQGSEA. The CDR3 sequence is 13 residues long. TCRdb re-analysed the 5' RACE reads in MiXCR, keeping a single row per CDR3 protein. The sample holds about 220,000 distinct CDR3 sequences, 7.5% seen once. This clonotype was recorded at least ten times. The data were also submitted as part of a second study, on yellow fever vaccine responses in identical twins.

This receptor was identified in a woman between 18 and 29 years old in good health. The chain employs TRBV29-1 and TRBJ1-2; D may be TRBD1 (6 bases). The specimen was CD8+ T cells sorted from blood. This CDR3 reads CSASTTGISVYTF. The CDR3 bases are TGCAGCGCCTCAACTACAGGGATTTCCGTCTACACCTTC.